The 20 T cell receptor beta chains below come from one sample, sequenced in a study of cytomegalovirus exposure and HLA in healthy donors. The PCR employed 60 Vbeta primers together with 13 Jbeta primers. TCRdb's table, derived via immunoSEQ multiplex PCR, lists solely in-frame clones and lacks some. The ten most abundant clones cover approximately 1.7% of a sample with some 130,000 clones. Sequencing was performed on PBMCs. The receptor source for this set is a man aged 18-30 years in good health and CMV-seronegative.

The chain carries TRBV7-9 and TRBJ2-3, with D possibly TRBD2 on 6 matching bases. Trimming stripped 0 bases from V and 2 bases from J, with 9 bases between. Germline V lookup: CDR1 SEHNR, CDR2 FQNEAQ (reference sequence). The CDR3 length is 15 residues. The chain's CDR3 is CASSLAGTYTDTQYF. CDR3 coding DNA: TGTGCCAGCAGCTTAGCCGGGACTTACACAGATACGCAGTATTTT.

This chain connects TRBV5-4 to TRBJ2-3, with D maybe TRBD2 (7 bases). Trimming left V 0 bases short and J 1 base short, with 18 bases between. The CDR3 covers 18 residues. Germline lookup yields CDR1 SGHNT and CDR2 YYREEE (reference sequence). The CDR3 DNA follows: TGTGCCAGCAGCTTGGCTGGACGGACCGGGGGGCGCACAGATACGCAGTATTTT. It yields the protein CASSLAGRTGGRTDTQYF.

The genes are TRBV6-6 and TRBJ1-2; maybe TRBD1 (6 bases). Looked up from germline, CDR1 is MNHNY and CDR2 is SVGAGI (reference sequence). There are 16 residues in the CDR3. V dropped 4 bases and J dropped 4 bases, with 19 bases sitting between them. CDR3 sequence reads: CASSSLPPQGSYGYTF. The CDR3 region has the DNA TGTGCCAGCAGTTCACTCCCTCCACAGGGCTCCTATGGCTACACCTTC.

The chain carries TRBV5-6 and TRBJ1-2; 8 positions match TRBD1. The CDR3 contains 16 residues. Germline V gene lookup returns CDR1 SGHDT and CDR2 YYEEEE. The junction had 8 bases not matched to a gene; V was cut back by 0 bases and J by 4 bases. The CDR3: CASSLAIRQGTYGYTF. In nucleotides, the CDR3 is TGTGCCAGCAGCTTGGCCATAAGACAGGGGACCTATGGCTACACCTTC.

The chain joins TRBV2 to TRBJ2-3; 10 nucleotides match TRBD2. This CDR3 comprises 13 residues. Germline lookup yields CDR1 SNHLY and CDR2 FYNNEI. With 8 bases clipped from V and 4 bases from J, the junction kept 3 bases outside the gene matches. The CDR3 is CASLSGGADTQYF. CDR3 in DNA: TGTGCCAGCTTGAGCGGGGGGGCAGATACGCAGTATTTT.

This chain connects TRBV4-2 to TRBJ1-5, with TRBD1 identical over 7 bases. The germline V gene encodes CDR1 LGHNA and CDR2 YNFKEQ. The J segment lost 3 bases and the V segment lost 4 bases, leaving 6 bases of the junction unmatched. This CDR3 is built from 15 residues. CDR3 sequence (DNA): TGTGCCAGCAGCCCGGTGACAGGGAACAATCAGCCCCAGCATTTT. This gives the protein CASSPVTGNNQPQHF.

The CDR3 bases are TGTGCCATCAGTTTAGCGGGGGGCACAGATACGCAGTATTTT. It specifies CAISLAGGTDTQYF. The chain carries TRBV10-3 and TRBJ2-3, with TRBD2 identical over 9 bases. The CDR3 length is 14 residues. V shed 5 bases and J 1 base; nucleotides not matched to a gene: 1. CDR1 is ENHRY and CDR2 is SYGVKD in the germline V gene.

V usage is TRBV6-5 and J usage is TRBJ2-5, with D possibly being TRBD2 (6 bases). The DNA end is more similar to TRBJ2-7, so the J call may be wrong. CDR1 MNHEY and CDR2 SVGAGI come from the germline V gene. The CDR3 sequence is 15 residues long. CDR3 sequence reads: CASTKRDGGTYEQYF. The DNA of the CDR3 is TGTGCCAGCACTAAAAGGGACGGAGGGACCTACGAGCAGTACTTC.

This chain uses TRBV5-4 with TRBJ2-7, with TRBD1 identical over 7 bases. This CDR3 is built from 13 residues. Germline V gene data show CDR1 as SGHNT and CDR2 as YYREEE (reference sequence). Trimming took 6 bases from V and 2 from J; bases not matched to a gene: 5. The CDR3 protein is CASTQDRTYEQYF. The CDR3 DNA sequence: TGTGCCAGCACCCAGGACAGGACCTACGAGCAGTACTTC.

The chain combines TRBV7-2 with TRBJ2-2, with D possibly being TRBD2 (5 bases). The germline V and J ends were trimmed by 5 bases and 1 base, with 14 bases remaining between them. The CDR3 runs 16 residues. CDR1 and CDR2 (germline): SGHTA, FQGNSA. The CDR3, as DNA: TGTGCCAGCAGCCTGACTCGCGGGCAGAACACCGGGGAGCTGTTTTTT. Protein product: CASSLTRGQNTGELFF.

The chain joins TRBV2 to TRBJ2-5, with 10 nucleotides matching TRBD1. The DNA end is more similar to TRBJ2-7, so the J call may be wrong. Germline lookup yields CDR1 SNHLY and CDR2 FYNNEI. The CDR3 has 15 amino acids. For the CDR3, the DNA is TGTGCCAGCAGACCCCGGGACAGGGGCACCTACGAGCAGTACTTC. Protein product: CASRPRDRGTYEQYF.

V usage is TRBV5-4 and J usage is TRBJ2-3, with 7 positions matching TRBD1. The trim removed 2 bases at V and 5 bases at J, leaving 8 bases unmatched. Germline V gene sequence: CDR1 SGHNT, CDR2 YYREEE (reference sequence). The CDR3 consists of 15 residues. CDR3 in DNA: TGTGCCAGCAGCTTAGGGGGCAGGGCGGGAGATACGCAGTATTTT. Protein sequence: CASSLGGRAGDTQYF. Combining the CDR3 with reference TRBV5-4 and TRBJ2-3 gives the whole variable domain ETGVTQSPTHLIKTRGQQVTLRCSSQSGHNTVSWYQQALGQGPQFIFQYYREEENGRGNFPPRFSGLQFPNYSSELNVNALELDDSALYLCASSLGGRAGDTQYFGPGTRLTVL.

The chain uses TRBV28 and TRBJ2-3; no reliable D call. Germline lookup yields CDR1 MDHEN and CDR2 SYDVKM. V was trimmed by 6 bases and J by 12 bases, leaving 16 bases between them. The CDR3 is 12 residues long. The CDR3 DNA reads as TGTGCCAGCAGACCCCAAAGCGAGTTCCAGTATTTT. Translating it yields CASRPQSEFQYF.

J is TRBJ2-7 and V is TRBV25-1, with 9 bases fitting TRBD1. The germline gives CDR1 MGHDK, CDR2 SYGVNS. With V trimmed by 6 bases and J by 6 bases, 12 bases remained unmatched. This CDR3 region has 15 residues. DNA for the CDR3: TGTGCCAGCAGGGGGACAGGGTTTGATGCGGGCGAGCAGTACTTC. Translated: CASRGTGFDAGEQYF.

The genes are TRBV11-3 and TRBJ2-7; no firm D call. The CDR3 extends over 13 amino acids. Germline values: CDR1 SGHNT, CDR2 YENEEA. Deletions cut 3 bases from V and 6 bases from J, with 12 bases between. DNA for the CDR3: TGTGCCAGCAGCTTCGGTTCCGCTCGCGAGCAGTACTTC. This codes for CASSFGSAREQYF.

This chain uses TRBV5-6 with TRBJ2-1, with 7 bases identical to TRBD1. CDR1 is SGHDT and CDR2 is YYEEEE in the germline V gene. The V and J ends lost 6 bases and 0 bases, in that order; junction bases with no gene match: 9. CDR3 size: 16 residues. The CDR3 reads CASTPATGHSYNEQFF. CDR3 nucleotides: TGTGCCAGCACCCCGGCGACAGGGCACTCCTACAATGAGCAGTTCTTC.

The rearrangement joins TRBV5-1 to TRBJ1-3; a weak D match, TRBD1 (5 bases). The CDR3 loop spans 16 amino acids. Germline assignment: CDR1 SGHRS and CDR2 YFSETQ. Trimming cost V 4 bases and J 2 bases, with 16 bases left between them. CDR3 in DNA: TGCGCCAGCAGCGGGGCGAGGAGAGAGGCTGGAAACACCATATATTTT. It codes for CASSGARREAGNTIYF.

This chain joins TRBV4-3 and TRBJ1-5; weak D call: TRBD1 (5 bases). The V and J ends lost 3 bases and 4 bases respectively, with 16 bases between them. This CDR3 comprises 16 residues. Germline-derived CDR1 and CDR2 are LGHNA and YSLEER. The DNA for the CDR3 is TGCGCCAGCAGCCAGACAATGACAGCTCTGAATCAGCCCCAGCATTTT. Translating gives CASSQTMTALNQPQHF.

The V call is TRBV18, the J call TRBJ2-7; 7 bases are a match to TRBD2. J gave up 4 bases and V 5 bases, and 8 bases lay outside the gene matches. Germline loops: CDR1 KGHSH, CDR2 LQKENI. The CDR3 covers 14 residues. The CDR3 sequence is CASSSGMITYEQYF. CDR3 bases: TGTGCCAGCTCAAGCGGGATGATTACTTACGAGCAGTACTTC.

The DNA for the CDR3 is TGTGCCAGCTCACTTAACTGGATCGGAGATAATGAAAAACTGTTTTTT. Translation: CASSLNWIGDNEKLFF. The chain combines TRBV18 with TRBJ1-4; D is unclear. The V gene's germline CDR1 is KGHSH and CDR2 LQKENI. There are 16 residues in the CDR3. The V and J ends lost 4 bases and 4 bases respectively, with 16 bases between them.